The 13 T cell receptor delta chains listed next were all sequenced from one sample in a study of gamma-delta T cells after stem cell transplantation. TCRdb processed the RT-PCR reads again with the CATT caller. Of about 1,000 delta-chain clones in the sample, more than 0.95% are singletons; the top ten hold about 26%. The sequenced sample was gamma-delta T cells. Receptor source: a human donor. It is not recorded whose cells these are; they may come from a transplant donor.

This clone was seen a few times. The CDR3 DNA is TGTGCCTGCATGGCCTTGGGGGATACGGCCGATAAACTCATCTTT. Protein: CACMALGDTADKLIF. This sequence joins TRDV2 and TRDJ1, with TRDD3 identical over 11 bases. The CDR3 contains 15 residues. Germline CDR1 and CDR2: GEAIGNYY and EKD. After removal of 7 bases from V and 3 bases from J, the junction contained 9 bases not matched to a gene.

This clone was observed a few times. A single base separates this from a much larger clone, so it may be a read error. Within the sample, other DNA sequences also encode this same CDR3. The CDR3 protein is CACDTPPLGDVSWDTRQMFF. The CDR3 nucleotides are TGTGCCTGTGACACTCCCCCACTGGGGGATGTTTCCTGGGACACCCGACAGATGTTTTTC. The chain has TRDV2 and TRDJ3, with 10 nucleotides matching TRDD3. This CDR3 spans 20 amino acids. Germline trimming cut 1 base from V and 1 base from J; bases unmatched to any gene: 9. Germline V gene data show CDR1 as GEAIGNYY and CDR2 as EKD.

This clone is medium-sized (0.01 to 0.1%). An end of the junction differs from the germline gene, which may be a read error. The chain couples TRDV2 to TRDJ1; TRDD3 matches 7 bases. Per the germline V gene, CDR1 is GEAIGNYY and CDR2 is EKD. The CDR3 is made up of 17 amino acids. In DNA form, the CDR3 reads TGTGCCTGTGACAGCGTACTGGGGATAACCCACACCGATGAACTCATCTTT. Translation: CACDSVLGITHTDELIF.

As concerns this clone: This likely reflects a read error, since a far larger clone is one base away. In the same sample, other DNA sequences code for this CDR3. The rearrangement uses TRDV2 and TRDJ1; 10 bases line up with TRDD3. The CDR3 consists of 18 residues. V lost 0 bases to trimming and J lost 1 base; unmatched junction nucleotides: 10. Germline V lookup: CDR1 GEAIGNYY, CDR2 EKD. The CDR3 sequence: CACDTLSVLGDATDKLIF. In DNA, the CDR3 is TGTGCCTGTGACACCCTGTCAGTACTGGGGGATGCCACCGATAAACTCATCTTT.

The chain links TRDV2 to TRDJ1, with TRDD3 matching 8 bases. The CDR3 length is 17 residues. V lost 2 bases and J lost 2; bases outside the gene matches: 12. The germline CDR1 and CDR2 sequences are GEAIGNYY and EKD. The CDR3: CACDNMLGERRTDKLIF. CDR3 coding DNA: TGTGCCTGTGACAATATGCTGGGGGAACGTAGAACCGATAAACTCATCTTT.

This clone was counted only a few times. TCRdb's entry gives the protein of a much larger clone, which mismatches this DNA's translation at residue 8, likely from a read error; the protein reported here is translated from the DNA. J is TRDJ1 and V is TRDV2; D perhaps matches TRDD3 (6 bases). The CDR3 sequence is 17 residues long. The ends were cut back, 2 bases at V and 2 bases at J, with 20 bases in the middle. The germline V gene encodes CDR1 GEAIGNYY and CDR2 EKD. As DNA, the CDR3 is TGTGCCTGTGACAGCCTGAGGGTGATACGCGGGACCGATAAACTCATCTTT. It translates to CACDSLRVIRGTDKLIF.

This clone turned up a few times. It differs at one base from a far larger clone, so likely a read error. The sample contains more than one DNA sequence encoding this CDR3. The V call is TRDV2, the J call TRDJ1, with TRDD2 as a possible D gene (5 bases). The germline V gene has CDR1 GEAIGNYY and CDR2 EKD. The CDR3 runs to 16 residues. Trimming took 0 bases from V and 14 from J, leaving 27 bases between them. The CDR3 nucleotides are TGTGCCTGTGACACCGCGGAGCCTTCGTTCCCTCGTGGACTAATCTTT. Amino acid sequence: CACDTAEPSFPRGLIF.

By proportion, this clone is large (0.1 to 1%). This chain uses TRDV1 with TRDJ1, with TRDD3 matching 9 bases. Looked up from germline, CDR1 is TSWWSYY and CDR2 is QGS. The length of the CDR3 is 17 residues. J was trimmed by 4 bases and V by 6 bases; bases with no gene match: 15. CDR3 nucleotides: TGTGCTCTTGGCCTCCTTCCCGTACTGGGGGACCTCGATAAACTCATCTTT. Encoded protein: CALGLLPVLGDLDKLIF.

This clone appeared a few times. This may be a read error, as it is one base from a much larger clone. The chain joins TRDV2 to TRDJ3; 10 bases are a match to TRDD3. Germline assignment: CDR1 GEAIGNYY and CDR2 EKD. The CDR3 totals 20 residues. V lost 1 base and J lost 3; bases outside the gene matches: 11. CDR3 nucleotides: TGTGCCTGTGACACTCCTCCACTGGGGGATGTTTTCTGGGACACCCGACAGATGTTTTTC. Its protein is CACDTPPLGDVFWDTRQMFF.

Comment on this clone: TCRdb pairs this DNA with a much larger clone's protein that differs at residue 11, likely a read error; the protein shown was translated from the DNA. The chain recombines TRDV2 with TRDJ3; D possibly matches TRDD2 or TRDD3 (5 bases each). CDR3 length: 26 amino acids. V lost 0 bases and J lost 1, with 36 bases in between. Germline CDR1 reads GEAIGNYY; CDR2 reads EKD. CDR3 nucleotide sequence: TGTGCCTGTGACACCGTAAAGCCCCCGGGGCCGGGGGCCACCCTTCTCAGTTCCTGGGACACCCGACAGATGTTTTTC. Protein sequence: CACDTVKPPGPGATLLSSWDTRQMFF.

Turning to this clone: The sample has other DNA sequences that encode this CDR3 too. V gene TRDV2 combines with J gene TRDJ1, with 13 positions matching TRDD3. Germline V gene lookup returns CDR1 GEAIGNYY and CDR2 EKD. The CDR3 has 19 residues. The V gene end was trimmed by 3 bases and the J gene end by 1 base; junction bases not matched to a gene: 13. CDR3 loop: CACDLIRTGGYAATDKLIF. CDR3 DNA sequence: TGTGCCTGTGACCTGATCCGTACTGGGGGATACGCGGCCACCGATAAACTCATCTTT.

The sample holds a few counts of this clone. The DNA of the CDR3 is TGTGCCTGTGACCCCGTACTGGGGGACTCGAAACTCATCTTT. Protein: CACDPVLGDSKLIF. The V and J genes are TRDV2 and TRDJ1; 9 positions agree with TRDD3. This CDR3 is 14 amino acids long. Germline CDR1 GEAIGNYY, CDR2 EKD. Trimming at V came to 3 bases and at J to 8 bases, leaving 9 bases not matched to a gene.

This clone has more than one count but fewer than ten. TCRdb's protein for this DNA is that of a much larger clone and differs from the translation at residue 4, likely a read error; the protein shown is the DNA translation. The chain recombines TRDV2 with TRDJ1, with TRDD3 matching over 9 bases. J was trimmed by 0 bases and V by 5 bases; bases with no gene match: 12. The CDR3 consists of 17 residues. From germline, CDR1 is GEAIGNYY and CDR2 EKD. The CDR3 region has the DNA TGTGCCTGTGGCCCAGTACTGGGGGAGGAGTACACCGATAAACTCATCTTT. Its translation is CACGPVLGEEYTDKLIF.